The rows below give T cell receptor beta chains drawn from one sample of a study of chemoradiotherapy in HPV16-positive cancers. Sequencing used immunoSEQ multiplex PCR; TCRdb keeps in-frame clones, though not all of them. In the table there are 12,000 or so clones, about 85% of which are singletons. This material consisted of blood, taken from a patient who underwent chemoradiotherapy. The receptors shown here come from a human donor with HPV-associated anogenital cancer. The CDR3 runs from the conserved cysteine through the conserved F or W. D genes are given only for firm matches. Clone size is shown for a subset of rows, as once, few, many or a class of expanded clone.

.,TRBJ1-5,.,TRBV6-1,TGTGCCAGCAGTGTTATCGGAGATAGCAATCAGCCCCAGCATTTT,CASSVIGDSNQPQHF
.,TRBJ2-5,TRBD1,TRBV5-1,TGCGCCAGCAGCCAACAAGACAGGGAAGAGACCCAGTACTTC,CASSQQDREETQYF
.,TRBJ1-1,.,TRBV21-1,TGTGCCACCCCGGGACGGCAGAACACTGAAGCTTTCTTT,CATPGRQNTEAFF
.,TRBJ2-2,TRBD2,TRBV18,TGTGCCAGCCTTGGGACACTAGCGGCCCAGCCCATCGCCGGGGAGCTGTTTTTT,CASLGTLAAQPIAGELFF
.,TRBJ2-1,TRBD2,TRBV29-1,TGCAGCGTTGAGGGTATAGCGGGGGGGCCATACAATGAGCAGTTCTTC,CSVEGIAGGPYNEQFF
.,TRBJ2-1,TRBD2,TRBV27,TGTGCCAGCAGTCTTCCTACCCCCGGGGGGTTTAGTGAGCAGTTCTTC,CASSLPTPGGFSEQFF
.,TRBJ2-7,.,TRBV21-1,TGTGCCAGAAGAAATAACCGGGACGCAACCTCCTACGAGCAGTACTTC,CARRNNRDATSYEQYF
.,TRBJ2-5,.,TRBV7-2,TGTGCCAGCAGCTTAGGATTCGGGCCCCTTCAAGAGACCCAGTACTTC,CASSLGFGPLQETQYF
.,TRBJ2-3,.,TRBV2,TGTGCCAGCAGTGTGGACTCTCACACAGATACGCAGTATTTT,CASSVDSHTDTQYF
.,TRBJ1-4,.,TRBV6-6,TGTGCCAGCGGGTGGAGCGGGGAAAAACTGTTTTTT,CASGWSGEKLFF
once,TRBJ2-7,TRBD1,TRBV29-1,TGCAGCGTCGGACGACAGGGTGGCTCCTACGAGCAGTACTTC,CSVGRQGGSYEQYF
.,TRBJ2-6,.,TRBV11-2,TGTGCCAGCAGCCAGGGGGGCAGCTTCTCTGGGGCCAACGTCCTGACTTTC,CASSQGGSFSGANVLTF
.,TRBJ2-2,.,TRBV6-1,TGTGCCAGCAGTGGGGGCAGGGTGTCCGGGGAGCTGTTTTTT,CASSGGRVSGELFF
.,TRBJ2-5,.,TRBV7-2,TGTGCCAGCAGCCTCGACAGCCCCCTTGGAGCGTTAGAGACCCAGTACTTC,CASSLDSPLGALETQYF
.,TRBJ1-1,.,TRBV19,TGTGCCAGTAGTGACAGGAACACTGAAGCTTTCTTT,CASSDRNTEAFF
.,TRBJ1-2,.,TRBV20-1,TGCAGTGCTATAGATGGCTATGGCTACACCTTC,CSAIDGYGYTF
.,TRBJ2-1,TRBD1,TRBV19,TGTGCCAGCAGAGACAGGGGGCACAATGAGCAGTTCTTC,CASRDRGHNEQFF
.,TRBJ2-5,.,TRBV6-1,TGTGCCAGCAGCCAACAGTGGGGGGAGAAGACCCAGTACTTC,CASSQQWGEKTQYF
.,TRBJ2-2,.,TRBV11-2,TGTGCCAGCAGCTTCCACGGGACACCTAACACCGGGGAGCTGTTTTTT,CASSFHGTPNTGELFF
.,TRBJ2-1,TRBD1,TRBV27,TGTGCCAGCAGGACAGGGGTCGAGCAGTTCTTC,CASRTGVEQFF
.,TRBJ2-1,.,TRBV9,TGTGCCAGCAGCGTCCGAACAAGCGGGCTCTCCTACAATGAGCAGTTCTTC,CASSVRTSGLSYNEQFF
.,TRBJ1-3,.,TRBV9,TGTGCCAGCAGCTCTGATCCTGACAGACCTGGAAACACCATATATTTT,CASSSDPDRPGNTIYF
.,TRBJ1-1,.,TRBV7-9,TGTGCCAGCAGCCCGAGGGCAGGGTCTATGAACACTGAAGCTTTCTTT,CASSPRAGSMNTEAFF
.,TRBJ1-2,.,TRBV28,TGTGCCAGCATTCGAGAGGGGTTTAACTATGGCTACACCTTC,CASIREGFNYGYTF
.,TRBJ2-5,TRBD2,TRBV28,TGTGCCAGCAGTTTATTGTCTAGCGGGGCCCACCAAGAGACCCAGTACTTC,CASSLLSSGAHQETQYF